This T cell receptor (beta chain) appears in the sequencing data of a study of a mutant IDH1 vaccine in newly diagnosed glioma (dated by TCRdb to the early 2020s). Regarding the complete study: Patients were given eight vaccinations, in weeks 1, 3, 5, 7, 11, 15, 19 and 23, which matched visits V03 through V10. In the chemotherapy-containing groups, vaccination started alongside temozolomide cycles, whereas in patients who had radiotherapy alone it started 4-6 weeks after radiotherapy. Of the approximately 30 treated patients, about 60% were male and approximately 40% were female, and the mean age was roughly 40 years. Before enrollment, most patients had been given radiochemotherapy with temozolomide as standard therapy, while the rest had received either radiotherapy alone or temozolomide alone. Peripheral blood was drawn at six visits: V03 (baseline), V05, V07, V10, V12 and V13. For exploratory analyses, approximately 23 treated patients had longitudinal TCRB deep sequencing done wherever samples were available. Overall study outcomes, separate from this receptor: The authors noted that analyses of patient blood samples could not be reproduced because of sample limitations. Pseudoprogression seemed to be unrelated to changes in the top peripheral T cell clonotypes found by TCRB sequencing. PBMC samples for TCRB deep sequencing were selected based on availability. Across multiple MHC alleles, vaccine-induced immune responses were seen in 90% to 95% of patients.

From a lookup of the germline V gene, CDR1 and CDR2 are SGDLS and YYNGEE. The CDR3, cysteine through phenylalanine, is 14 amino acids long. CDR3 DNA only is kept here, 42 bases in frame from base 1. The V and J ends are trimmed by 4 bases and 2 bases, leaving 10 bases between them. Libraries were prepared through the immunoSEQ multiplex PCR assay. Rearranged TCR beta chain sequences were amplified using the hsTCRB Kit according to the manufacturer's protocol. An Illumina MiSeq was used to sequence the TCRB libraries. In the original analysis: Demultiplexing, trimming and gene mapping were performed with the kit vendor's proprietary platform. TCRdb re-hosts the immuneACCESS table, in-frame sequences only. Its copies lack some clones; in the studies checked, an unresolved V gene accounts for under half of them, and the cause for the rest is not known. The V and J calls and clone size come from that table; D and trimming were worked out from the DNA. This sample has tens of thousands of clones in its table, and 65% to 85% of those were observed once. The leading ten clones occupy approximately 9% of the sample.

The table lists this clone with a count of one. It has no known antigen specificity. No base quality values were provided; no much bigger clone lies one nucleotide off. The label giving this sample's time point can be read as: week 11, during vaccination. Each vaccine dose, consisting of 300 ug of a 20-mer mutant IDH1 peptide in Montanide, was administered subcutaneously with topical imiquimod. Newly diagnosed WHO grade 3 or 4 IDH1-mutant astrocytomas showing loss of nuclear ATRX were present in the donors. The samples were drawn from NOA16, a multicentre, single-arm, open-label phase I trial in Germany that tested a mutant IDH1 peptide vaccine in humans for the first time. Genomic DNA for TCRB sequencing was extracted from EDTA blood using the DNeasy Blood and Tissue Kit.

The chain was built from TRBV9 and TRBJ1-3; a tentative D match to TRBD1 spans 5 bases. This receptor was taken from a woman in her fifties or sixties with glioma. Specimen: PBMCs, collected from a glioma patient whose treatment included an IDH1 peptide vaccine. The nucleotide sequence reads as follows: TGTGCCAGCAGCACTGGGGCGGCTGGAAACACCATATATTTT. This yields the protein CASSTGAAGNTIYF.